The 24 T cell receptor beta chains below all came from one sample that was sequenced in a study of early T cells in non-severe SARS-CoV-2 infection. In TCRdb, the 5' RACE reads were re-called with MiXCR into one record per CDR3 protein. The sample lists 55,000 or so distinct CDR3 sequences, roughly 6.8% occurring once. Input material: whole blood. All receptors derive from an adult who was a healthcare worker with PCR-confirmed SARS-CoV-2 infection or an uninfected control (not recorded which).

This clonotype was observed a handful of times. The chain is built from TRBV7-2 and TRBJ1-3; D unresolved. The CDR3 length is 15 residues. Germline lookup yields CDR1 SGHTA and CDR2 FQGNSA. The germline V and J ends were trimmed by 1 base and 0 bases, with 7 bases remaining between them. This chain's CDR3 is CASSLDRYSGNTIYF. The CDR3 nucleotides are TGTGCCAGCAGCTTAGACCGCTACTCTGGAAACACCATATATTTT.

The rearrangement uses TRBV28 and TRBJ1-4; D ambiguous. The CDR3 is 11 amino acids. Trimming took 3 bases from V and 7 from J, leaving 3 bases between them. Germline values: CDR1 MDHEN, CDR2 SYDVKM. The CDR3 is CASSLSEKLFF. Written as DNA, the CDR3 is TGTGCCAGCAGTTTGAGTGAAAAACTGTTTTTT.

V usage is TRBV30 and J usage is TRBJ2-7; the D call may be TRBD1 or TRBD2 (6 bases each). Trimming shortened V by 3 bases and J by 5 bases, and 17 bases separated the two germline ends. Germline V gene lookup returns CDR1 GTSNPN and CDR2 SVGIG (reference sequence). This CDR3 has 14 amino acids. The CDR3 loop reads CAWSLWGARDEQYF. CDR3 coding DNA: TGTGCCTGGAGCCTTTGGGGGGCGCGGGACGAGCAGTACTTC.

This clonotype occurred many times. This chain connects TRBV20-1 to TRBJ2-5, with 11 bases fitting TRBD2. The CDR3 is 16 amino acids. V shed 0 bases and J 7 bases; nucleotides not matched to a gene: 10. Germline-derived CDR1 and CDR2 are DFQATT and SNEGSKA (reference sequence). CDR3 DNA sequence: TGCAGTGCTAGAGATTCCGATAGCGGGGGGGTCGGGACCCAGTACTTC. Amino acid sequence: CSARDSDSGGVGTQYF.

This clonotype was counted at least ten times. The rearrangement joins TRBV18 to TRBJ2-7; 7 bases match TRBD1. CDR1 is KGHSH and CDR2 is LQKENI in the germline V gene. V lost 2 bases and J lost 6; bases outside the gene matches: 13. The CDR3 length is 16 residues. The CDR3 sequence: CASSPRVQGLRGEQYF. CDR3 DNA sequence: TGTGCCAGCTCACCAAGAGTACAGGGGTTAAGGGGCGAGCAGTACTTC.

This clonotype was found many times. The chain joins TRBV12-3 or TRBV12-4 to TRBJ2-5; D remains ambiguous. The length of the CDR3 is 15 residues. V was shortened by 3 bases and J by 3 bases, with 14 bases between the two germline ends. The CDR3 spells CASSFYGGSEETQYF. CDR3 coding DNA: TGTGCCAGCAGTTTTTACGGCGGTTCGGAAGAGACCCAGTACTTC.

The table lists this clonotype with many counts. DNA of the CDR3: TGTGCCTCCCCCGGGACAGATAACTATGGCTACACCTTC. Residues: CASPGTDNYGYTF. This chain links TRBV30 with TRBJ1-2; 7 nucleotides agree with TRBD1. The CDR3 extends over 13 amino acids. Trimming took 7 bases from V and 1 from J; bases not matched to a gene: 6. Germline CDR1 GTSNPN, CDR2 SVGIG (reference sequence).

This clonotype was found a few times. Just one base apart from a much larger clone, this may be a read error. The rearrangement links TRBV12-3 or TRBV12-4 to TRBJ2-2, with D possibly being TRBD2 (5 bases). This CDR3 has 15 residues. CDR3 sequence (DNA): TGTGTCAGCACCCAAGGCGGCGCGGGCACCGGGGAGCTGTTTTTT. As protein: CVSTQGGAGTGELFF.

In its sample, this clonotype was seen many times. The genes are TRBV11-2 and TRBJ2-1, with 7 bases that match TRBD1. The CDR3 totals 13 residues. Germline V gene data show CDR1 as SGHAT and CDR2 as FQNNGV. The V segment lost 1 base and the J segment 9 bases; nucleotides outside the gene matches: 3. CDR3 amino acids: CASSLGQGTEQFF. For the CDR3, the DNA is TGTGCCAGCAGCTTAGGACAGGGAACTGAGCAGTTCTTC.

The chain has TRBV20-1 and TRBJ2-3; maybe TRBD2 (6 bases). This CDR3 spans 13 amino acids. V dropped 6 bases and J dropped 1 base, with 11 bases sitting between them. Germline CDR1 is DFQATT and CDR2 is SNEGSKA (reference sequence). The DNA of the CDR3 is TGCAGTGCAGGACTAACGGGCACAGATACGCAGTATTTT. Amino acids: CSAGLTGTDTQYF.

This clonotype appeared a few times. The V and J genes are TRBV3-1 and TRBJ2-1; 7 bases are a match to TRBD1. Unmatched junction bases numbered 15, after V lost 4 bases and J lost 0 bases. The length of the CDR3 is 19 residues. Germline values: CDR1 LGHDT, CDR2 YNNKEL (reference sequence). CDR3 residues: CASSPLTRGQPSSYNEQFF. DNA for the CDR3: TGTGCCAGCAGCCCGCTGACCAGGGGACAGCCTAGCTCCTACAATGAGCAGTTCTTC.

This clonotype was recorded many times. This sequence joins TRBV12-3 or TRBV12-4 and TRBJ1-2; TRBD1 is a possible D gene (5 bases). The CDR3 consists of 15 residues. The V end was cut by 5 bases, the J end by 3 bases, with 16 bases between. Here the CDR3 reads CASSPGHQAHYGYTF. The CDR3 nucleotides are TGTGCCAGCAGTCCTGGACACCAAGCGCACTATGGCTACACCTTC.

There are many counts of this clonotype. The rearrangement links TRBV2 to TRBJ2-1, with TRBD1 matching 7 bases. The CDR3 spans 13 residues. The trim removed 4 bases at V and 4 bases at J, leaving 1 base unmatched. Germline loops: CDR1 SNHLY, CDR2 FYNNEI. The CDR3 coding sequence is TGTGCCAGCAGTGTGGGACAGTACAATGAGCAGTTCTTC. Its translation is CASSVGQYNEQFF.

This clonotype was observed a few times. The CDR3 region has the DNA TGCAGTGCTAGAGTTGGGGGACAGGGGTGGTCTACATCTGGAAACACCATATATTTT. It encodes CSARVGGQGWSTSGNTIYF. V is TRBV20-1 and J is TRBJ1-3; 10 nucleotides agree with TRBD1. The CDR3 loop spans 19 amino acids. With V trimmed by 1 base and J by 1 base, 13 bases remained unmatched. Germline V gene sequence: CDR1 DFQATT, CDR2 SNEGSKA (reference sequence).

This clonotype was seen ten or more times. The CDR3 loop reads CASSDGTSGGQETQYF. The CDR3 region has the DNA TGTGCCAGCAGCGACGGGACTAGCGGGGGCCAAGAGACCCAGTACTTC. The V and J genes are TRBV27 and TRBJ2-5; 14 bases fit TRBD2. The trim removed 6 bases at V and 1 base at J, leaving 4 bases unmatched. The germline CDR1 and CDR2 sequences are MNHEY and SMNVEV (reference sequence). This CDR3 has 16 amino acids.

In this sample, this clonotype turned up many times. The CDR3 loop is CASSLGTGHSNQPQHF. The CDR3 DNA reads TGTGCCAGCAGTCTAGGGACAGGACATAGCAATCAGCCCCAGCATTTT. The chain uses TRBV12-3 or TRBV12-4 and TRBJ1-5, with TRBD1 matching over 8 bases. The CDR3 has 16 residues. After removal of 5 bases from V and 0 bases from J, the junction contained 6 bases not matched to a gene.

This clonotype came up many times. This rearrangement joins TRBV20-1 to TRBJ2-1, with D perhaps matching TRBD1 (5 bases). V was shortened by 3 bases and J by 4 bases, with 10 bases between the two germline ends. This CDR3 comprises 13 residues. Germline-derived CDR1 and CDR2 are DFQATT and SNEGSKA (reference sequence). CDR3 DNA sequence: TGCAGTGCTAGGGGGCTCAGATACAATGAGCAGTTCTTC. Amino acids: CSARGLRYNEQFF.

The table lists this clonotype with many counts. This sequence joins TRBV19 and TRBJ1-4, with 7 bases fitting TRBD1. CDR1 and CDR2 (germline): LNHDA, SQIVND (reference sequence). This CDR3 spans 15 amino acids. V was clipped by 3 bases and J by 8 bases; unmatched bases: 9. The CDR3 here is CASSIFGQADEKLFF. As DNA, the CDR3 is TGTGCCAGTAGTATCTTTGGACAGGCGGACGAAAAACTGTTTTTT.

This clonotype has just a few counts. The J gene is TRBJ2-1, the V gene TRBV27; TRBD2 aligns across 10 bases. V trimming: 5 bases; J trimming: 16 bases; junction bases outside the gene matches: 14. Germline-derived CDR1 and CDR2 are MNHEY and SMNVEV (reference sequence). This CDR3 comprises 14 residues. Here the CDR3 reads CASSPGIAGGPIFF. The CDR3, as DNA: TGTGCCAGCAGTCCCGGGATAGCGGGGGGTCCTATCTTCTTC.

This clonotype was counted only a few times. The chain joins TRBV5-6 to TRBJ1-6; maybe TRBD1 (5 bases). Trimming cost V 6 bases and J 10 bases, with 23 bases left between them. This CDR3 comprises 16 residues. Germline lookup yields CDR1 SGHDT and CDR2 YYEEEE. In DNA form, the CDR3 reads TGTGCCAGCACCACTAGGCGGGGCGGTTCCCCATCACCCCTCCACTTT. Amino acids: CASTTRRGGSPSPLHF.

This chain joins TRBV4-1 and TRBJ1-5; TRBD1 matches at 10 bases. CDR3 length: 20 residues. V shed 0 bases, J shed 2 bases, and the junction held 13 bases outside the gene matches. CDR1 is MGHRA and CDR2 is YSYEKL in the germline V gene. CDR3 protein: CASSQEPFPTGGRGNQPQHF. The CDR3 nucleotides are TGCGCCAGCAGCCAAGAACCGTTCCCGACAGGGGGCAGGGGCAATCAGCCCCAGCATTTT.

This clonotype was seen at least ten times. The V call is TRBV10-1, the J call TRBJ2-3, with D tentatively TRBD2 (6 bases). The CDR3 runs to 13 residues. Germline assignment: CDR1 WNHNN and CDR2 SYGVQD (reference sequence). Trimming left V 6 bases short and J 3 bases short, with 10 bases between. In DNA form, the CDR3 reads TGCGCCAGCAGCCCGGGACTGACAGATACGCAGTATTTT. Translation gives CASSPGLTDTQYF.

This clonotype has only a few counts. CDR3 amino acids: CASSPRLGGDEQYF. CDR3 DNA: TGTGCCAGCAGTCCTCGACTAGGGGGGGACGAGCAGTACTTC. V is TRBV6-2 or TRBV6-3 and J is TRBJ2-7; D is possibly TRBD2 (7 bases). V shed 5 bases and J shed 5 bases, with 16 bases lying between them. The CDR3 extends over 14 amino acids. Per germline, CDR1 MNHEY and CDR2 SVGEGT.

This chain uses TRBV7-2 with TRBJ2-4, with 7 bases lining up with TRBD2. J lost 4 bases, V lost 2 bases, and 2 bases had no gene match. The CDR3 length is 14 residues. In germline, CDR1 is SGHTA, CDR2 FQGNSA. CDR3: CASSLSRGKNIQYF. The DNA for the CDR3 is TGTGCCAGCAGCTTATCGCGGGGGAAAAACATTCAGTACTTC.